These 15 T cell receptor beta chains came from one sample sequenced in a study of CD8 T cells in Susac syndrome. Random hexamers were used to reverse transcribe an amount of about 0.45 to 1 ug RNA. TCRdb re-derived calls from the immunoSEQ multiplex PCR reads in MiXCR, one entry per CDR3 protein. The sample includes roughly 120,000 distinct CDR3 sequences, approximately 96% of them seen just once. The material sequenced was CD4+ T cells from PBMCs. All receptors come from a human donor in good health.

The chain combines TRBV4-3 with TRBJ2-2, with TRBD2 as a possible D gene (5 bases). CDR3 length: 16 amino acids. The V gene lost 0 bases and the J gene lost 0 bases, with 8 bases spanning the gap. Germline V CDR1 and CDR2: LGHNA, YSLEER. CDR3 in amino acids: CASSQDSGANTGELFF. The CDR3 region has the DNA TGCGCCAGCAGCCAAGATTCCGGGGCGAACACCGGGGAGCTGTTTTTT.

The chain is built from TRBV18 and TRBJ2-2; 12 bases map to TRBD2. The CDR3 is 17 residues long. The trim removed 6 bases at V and 5 bases at J, leaving 10 bases unmatched. Germline lookup yields CDR1 KGHSH and CDR2 LQKENI. DNA of the CDR3: TGTGCCAGCTCGACGCGACTAGCGGGGGTCGGTACCGGGGAGCTGTTTTTT. Residues: CASSTRLAGVGTGELFF.

The J gene is TRBJ2-5, the V gene TRBV12-3 or TRBV12-4; TRBD2 matches 9 bases. V lost 5 bases, J lost 1 base, and 8 bases stayed unmatched. This CDR3 is 16 amino acids long. This chain's CDR3 is CASSPRGSGGQETQYF. As DNA, the CDR3 is TGTGCCAGCAGTCCTCGGGGTAGCGGGGGCCAAGAGACCCAGTACTTC.

This clonotype was found once. The chain is built from TRBV7-9 and TRBJ2-7; TRBD2 matches at 13 bases. The CDR3 is 15 amino acids. V dropped 1 base and J dropped 7; count of bases not matched to a gene: 4. Germline CDR1 SEHNR, CDR2 FQNEAQ (reference sequence). The CDR3 nucleotides are TGTGCCAGCAGCTTAGTTGGGACTAGCGGGGTTGAGCAGTACTTC. It encodes CASSLVGTSGVEQYF.

The chain combines TRBV13 with TRBJ2-7; D is perhaps TRBD2 (6 bases). CDR1 is PRHDT, CDR2 FYEKMQ, per germline (reference sequence). Between the trimmed V and J ends, which lost 5 bases and 3 bases, there was a span of 17 bases. This CDR3 region has 15 residues. CDR3 protein: CASSPLGGRDYEQYF. CDR3 nucleotide sequence: TGTGCCAGCAGCCCCTTAGGAGGGCGAGACTACGAGCAGTACTTC.

This clonotype was observed a few times. The chain employs TRBV3-1 and TRBJ1-5; D not resolved. Trimming shortened V by 4 bases and J by 4 bases, and 11 bases separated the two germline ends. CDR3 size: 14 residues. CDR1 and CDR2 from the germline V gene are LGHDT and YNNKEL (reference sequence). In nucleotides, the CDR3 is TGTGCCAGCAGCCTAGGGAATTCGAATCAGCCCCAGCATTTT. Amino acids: CASSLGNSNQPQHF.

The rearrangement joins TRBV25-1 to TRBJ2-7; no firm D call. V lost 5 bases and J 3 bases, leaving 5 bases between the germline ends. The CDR3 is 11 amino acids. Germline-derived CDR1 and CDR2 are MGHDK and SYGVNS. CDR3 residues: CASSWNYEQYF. The CDR3 bases are TGTGCCAGCAGTTGGAACTACGAGCAGTACTTC.

The chain has TRBV4-1 and TRBJ1-2, with a tentative D call TRBD1 (6 bases). Looked up from germline, CDR1 is MGHRA and CDR2 is YSYEKL. The ends were cut back, 6 bases at V and 8 bases at J, with 16 bases in the middle. CDR3 length equals 13 residues. The CDR3 nucleotides are TGCGCCAGCAGAGACGCGGGGGCGAACGGCTACACCTTC. Its protein is CASRDAGANGYTF.

The chain is built from TRBV7-8 and TRBJ2-5; D not certain. The CDR3 runs to 12 residues. Germline assignment: CDR1 SGHVS and CDR2 FQNEAQ. Deletions cut 8 bases from V and 6 bases from J, with 13 bases between. The CDR3 nucleotides are TGTGCCAGCGCCCTACCTATGAAGACCCAGTACTTC. Translating gives CASALPMKTQYF.

V and J are TRBV10-3 and TRBJ2-5, with D perhaps TRBD1 or TRBD2 (7 bases each). Trimming pared 6 bases from V and 2 bases from J, leaving 10 bases between. The germline gives CDR1 ENHRY, CDR2 SYGVKD. The CDR3 extends over 13 amino acids. The CDR3 loop is CAIRAGQQETQYF. The CDR3 nucleotides read TGTGCCATCAGAGCGGGACAGCAAGAGACCCAGTACTTC.

The chain has TRBV12-3 or TRBV12-4 and TRBJ2-6; TRBD2 matches 8 bases. J lost 0 bases, V lost 2 bases, and 12 bases had no gene match. This CDR3 region has 20 residues. The CDR3 DNA follows: TGTGCCAGCAGTTTAACTGAGGGGCTCGCGGGGGGCTCTGGGGCCAACGTCCTGACTTTC. Translated, it gives CASSLTEGLAGGSGANVLTF.

The chain recombines TRBV15 with TRBJ2-5; D is unclear. Deletions cut 1 base from V and 2 bases from J, with 8 bases between. This CDR3 spans 14 amino acids. Germline-derived CDR1 and CDR2 are LNHNV and YYDKDF (reference sequence). CDR3 residues: CATSRANRQETQYF. CDR3 coding DNA: TGTGCCACCAGCAGAGCAAACAGACAAGAGACCCAGTACTTC.

The V and J genes are TRBV20-1 and TRBJ2-7; weak D call: TRBD1 (6 bases). This CDR3 has 14 residues. Trimming removed 5 bases from V and 2 bases from J, with 16 bases in between. Germline CDR1 and CDR2: DFQATT and SNEGSKA (reference sequence). Here the CDR3 reads CSARRDIHPYEQYF. CDR3 DNA sequence: TGCAGTGCTCGAAGGGACATCCACCCCTACGAGCAGTACTTC.

The rearrangement uses TRBV7-9 and TRBJ1-3, with D tentatively TRBD1 (5 bases). Germline CDR1 is SEHNR and CDR2 is FQNEAQ (reference sequence). The CDR3 is 16 amino acids. V was shortened by 2 bases and J by 0 bases, with 11 bases between the two germline ends. The CDR3: CASSLQGLSSGNTIYF. The CDR3 bases are TGTGCCAGCAGCTTACAGGGCTTGAGCTCTGGAAACACCATATATTTT. Full variable domain (missing parts from reference TRBV7-9 and TRBJ1-3): DTGVSQNPRHKITKRGQNVTFRCDPISEHNRLYWYRQTLGQGPEFLTYFQNEAQLEKSRLLSDRFSAERPKGSFSTLEIQRTEQGDSAMYLCASSLQGLSSGNTIYFGEGSWLTVV.

The V call is TRBV19, the J call TRBJ2-5, with TRBD2 matching 11 bases. The V gene's germline CDR1 is LNHDA and CDR2 SQIVND (reference sequence). With 5 bases clipped from V and 3 bases from J, the junction kept 2 bases outside the gene matches. The CDR3 spans 14 residues. CDR3 region: CASSPGLAEETQYF. The CDR3 DNA reads as TGTGCCAGTAGTCCGGGACTAGCGGAAGAGACCCAGTACTTC.